Sequencing of this T cell receptor (beta chain) was carried out in a study of blood T cell repertoires in COVID-19. Data came from immunoSEQ multiplex PCR; TCRdb stores just in-frame clones and leaves some out. The sample comprises 15,000 to 18,000 clones, 82% of which are singletons, and approximately 22% rests with the top ten. Trimming removed 1 base at V and 3 bases at J, with 6 bases between. The CDR3 extends over 13 amino acids. The chain employs TRBV12-3 or TRBV12-4 and TRBJ1-2; D is possibly TRBD1 (5 bases). Material: peripheral blood. The TCR originated in a man aged 80 or over with active or convalescent COVID-19. The DNA for the CDR3 is TGTGCCAGCAGTTTAGGGGGGGACTATGGCTACACCTTC. This gives the protein CASSLGGDYGYTF.